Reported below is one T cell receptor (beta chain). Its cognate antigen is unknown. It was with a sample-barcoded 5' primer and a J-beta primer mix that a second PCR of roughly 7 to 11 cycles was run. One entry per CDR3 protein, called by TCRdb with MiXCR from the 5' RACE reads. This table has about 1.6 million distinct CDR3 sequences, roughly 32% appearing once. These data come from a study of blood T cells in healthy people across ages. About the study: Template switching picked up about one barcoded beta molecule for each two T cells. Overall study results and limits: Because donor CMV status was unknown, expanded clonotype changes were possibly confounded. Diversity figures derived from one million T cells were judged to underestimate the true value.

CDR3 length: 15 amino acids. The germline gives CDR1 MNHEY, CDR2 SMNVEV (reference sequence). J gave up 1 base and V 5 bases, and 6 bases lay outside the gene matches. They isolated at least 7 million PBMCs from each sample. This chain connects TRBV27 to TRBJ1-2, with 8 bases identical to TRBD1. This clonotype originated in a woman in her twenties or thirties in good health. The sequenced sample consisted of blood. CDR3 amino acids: CASSLGQGDNYGYTF. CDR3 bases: TGTGCCAGCAGTCTTGGACAGGGCGATAACTATGGCTACACCTTC.